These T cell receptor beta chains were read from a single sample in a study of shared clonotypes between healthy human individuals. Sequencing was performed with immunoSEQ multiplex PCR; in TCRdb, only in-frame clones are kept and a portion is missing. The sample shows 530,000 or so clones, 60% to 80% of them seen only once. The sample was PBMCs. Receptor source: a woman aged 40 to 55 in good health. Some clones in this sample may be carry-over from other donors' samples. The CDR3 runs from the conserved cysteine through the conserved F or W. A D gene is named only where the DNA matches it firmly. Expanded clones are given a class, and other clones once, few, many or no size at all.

TGTGCCAGCAGCCCCAAGTCGTCGTGGGAGGGCAATCAGCCCCAGCATTTT,CASSPKSSWEGNQPQHF,NA,TRBV7-8,TRBJ1-5,NA
TGTGCCAGCAGTGAATCGGGTTCCGGGACCGAGCAGTACTTC,CASSESGSGTEQYF,NA,TRBV25-1,TRBJ2-7,NA
TGTGCCACAAGGGATTTGGGCTCACCTTCTGGAAACACCATATATTTT,CATRDLGSPSGNTIYF,NA,TRBV15,TRBJ1-3,NA
TGTGCCAGCAGCTACGGACAGGCGAACACTGAAGCTTTCTTT,CASSYGQANTEAFF,TRBD1,TRBV27,TRBJ1-1,NA
TGTGCCAGCAGTTTTTTCAGGATCCGCAATGAGCAGTTCTTC,CASSFFRIRNEQFF,NA,TRBV27,TRBJ2-1,NA
TGTGCCAGCAGCCCCCGACTAGCGGACCAAGAGACCCAGTACTTC,CASSPRLADQETQYF,TRBD2,TRBV7-9,TRBJ2-5,NA
TGCGCCAGCAGCCTACAGGGTGCTTTGAACACTGAAGCTTTCTTT,CASSLQGALNTEAFF,NA,TRBV5-1,TRBJ1-1,NA
TGTGCCAGCAGCCTAACCGGGACAGGTATCTACGAGCAGTACTTC,CASSLTGTGIYEQYF,TRBD1,TRBV6-5,TRBJ2-7,NA
TGTGCCAGCAGCTCGGACGGAAATCAGCCCCAGCATTTT,CASSSDGNQPQHF,NA,TRBV2,TRBJ1-5,few
TGTGCCTGGAACACTGCGAGGAAAAACATTCAGTACTTC,CAWNTARKNIQYF,NA,TRBV30,TRBJ2-4,NA
TGTGCCAGTAGTATCCGACACTCTGGAAACACCATATATTTT,CASSIRHSGNTIYF,NA,TRBV19,TRBJ1-3,NA
TGTGCCAGCAGCTTTGGCAGGGTCAAAGAGACCCAGTACTTC,CASSFGRVKETQYF,NA,TRBV7-2,TRBJ2-5,NA
TGTGCCAGAAGCATAGGACAGTACTCTGGAAACACCATATATTTT,CARSIGQYSGNTIYF,NA,TRBV5-3,TRBJ1-3,once
TGTGCCAGCAGCTTATCCGGGCGTGGGAATGAGCAGTTCTTC,CASSLSGRGNEQFF,NA,TRBV7-3,TRBJ2-1,few
TGTGCCAGCAGTTTAGGGGGGACAGGGTATCAGCCCCAGCATTTT,CASSLGGTGYQPQHF,TRBD1,TRBV28,TRBJ1-5,NA
TGTGCCAGCAGCCCCTATAGCGGGAGCGGAGATACGCAGTATTTT,CASSPYSGSGDTQYF,TRBD2,TRBV11-2,TRBJ2-3,NA
TGCGCCAGCAGCTTCTTCGACAGCCAAGAGACCCAGTACTTC,CASSFFDSQETQYF,NA,TRBV5-1,TRBJ2-5,NA
TGTGCCAGCAGTCCTAATCCGGGACAGGGGAGCTCTGGAAACACCATATATTTT,CASSPNPGQGSSGNTIYF,TRBD1,TRBV28,TRBJ1-3,many
TGCGCCAGCAGCTTGGGGAAGGGTTACGAGCAGTACTTC,CASSLGKGYEQYF,NA,TRBV5-1,TRBJ2-7,once
TGTGCCAGCAGAACGGACAGGGCAAATGAGCAGTTCTTC,CASRTDRANEQFF,TRBD1,TRBV6-5,TRBJ2-1,once
TGTGCCAGCAGTTTACCCTTCGGCCCAGGGGGGCGTAGGCCCGAACCATACGAGCAGTACTTC,CASSLPFGPGGRRPEPYEQYF,NA,TRBV27,TRBJ2-7,NA
TGTGCCATCAGTGAGTTACGGGACGAGCAGTTCTTC,CAISELRDEQFF,NA,TRBV10-3,TRBJ2-1,NA
TGCGCCAGCAGCTTGGCCCAACTAGCGGTCAATGAGCAGTTCTTC,CASSLAQLAVNEQFF,TRBD2,TRBV5-1,TRBJ2-1,once
TGCGCCAGCAGCCCCCGGTTCTTACAGGGGGCGACTGAAGCTTTCTTT,CASSPRFLQGATEAFF,TRBD1,TRBV4-3,TRBJ1-1,once
TGTGCCAGCAGTTTAGGAAGGGGAACCTACGAGCAGTACTTC,CASSLGRGTYEQYF,NA,TRBV27,TRBJ2-7,NA
TGTGCCAGCAGCTTAGTAAGGGGGGACACTGAAGCTTTCTTT,CASSLVRGDTEAFF,NA,TRBV7-8,TRBJ1-1,NA
TGTGCCAGTCGCCGGGGGGGCTACAATGAGCAGTTCTTC,CASRRGGYNEQFF,TRBD2,TRBV28,TRBJ2-1,few
TGTGCCTGGAGTGTCGGCCAGGGGAATTCACCCCTCCACTTT,CAWSVGQGNSPLHF,NA,TRBV30,TRBJ1-6,NA
TGTGCCATCAGGCGACTAGCGGGGAACACCGGGGAGCTGTTTTTT,CAIRRLAGNTGELFF,TRBD2,TRBV10-3,TRBJ2-2,once
TGTGCCAGCGGGGCTAGCGGGGGGATTTGGACAGATACGCAGTATTTT,CASGASGGIWTDTQYF,TRBD2,TRBV11-2,TRBJ2-3,many
TGCAGCGTTGAACCCCCGGACTCCTACGAGCAGTACTTC,CSVEPPDSYEQYF,NA,TRBV29-1,TRBJ2-7,NA
TGTGCCAGCAGTGACTCAGCGGGAGTGGCCGGGGAGCTGTTTTTT,CASSDSAGVAGELFF,TRBD2,TRBV6-4,TRBJ2-2,NA
TGTGCCATCAGTGCGGGGGGCGACGTAGAGACCCAGTACTTC,CAISAGGDVETQYF,NA,TRBV10-3,TRBJ2-5,few
TGCGCCAGCAGCTCACAGGGGGGGGTCACCGGGGAGCTGTTTTTT,CASSSQGGVTGELFF,NA,TRBV5-1,TRBJ2-2,once
TGTGCCAGCAGCTTGAGACTAGCGGCCCCCCGTGAGACCCAGTACTTC,CASSLRLAAPRETQYF,TRBD2,TRBV5-4,TRBJ2-5,NA
TGTGCCAGCAGCGGTAGCGGGCTAGCCAAAAACATTCAGTACTTC,CASSGSGLAKNIQYF,TRBD2,TRBV5-4,TRBJ2-4,NA
TGTGCCACCAGCAGAGGGGGGGAAACAGATACGCAGTATTTT,CATSRGGETDTQYF,NA,TRBV15,TRBJ2-3,NA
TGTGCCAGCACCCCCCAGGGGGGCTATGGCTACACCTTC,CASTPQGGYGYTF,TRBD1,TRBV6-1,TRBJ1-2,NA
TGTGCCAGCAGCTTAATGGGGACAAGCTCCTACGAGCAGTACTTC,CASSLMGTSSYEQYF,NA,TRBV7-2,TRBJ2-7,NA
TGTGCCACCCGCTTACTAGCGGCCTACAATGAGCAGTTCTTC,CATRLLAAYNEQFF,TRBD2,TRBV28,TRBJ2-1,NA
TGTGCCAGCAGTGACCTGGGGTTTAGCTCCTACAATGAGCAGTTCTTC,CASSDLGFSSYNEQFF,NA,TRBV6-1,TRBJ2-1,once
TGTGCCAGCTCACCACCGGGCGGGAGAGGAGGGGAGCAGTTCTTC,CASSPPGGRGGEQFF,TRBD2,TRBV18,TRBJ2-1,NA
TGTGCCAGCAGCCCTAGCTACGAGCAGTACTTC,CASSPSYEQYF,NA,TRBV7-8,TRBJ2-7,NA
TGTGCCCGACAGCGTCCCGACGCATCACCTGCCGTCGCAACTAATGAAAAACTGTTTTTT,CARQRPDASPAVATNEKLFF,NA,TRBV7-4,TRBJ1-4,NA
TGTGCCACCAGCAGGGAATTGAACACCGGGGAGCTGTTTTTT,CATSRELNTGELFF,NA,TRBV15,TRBJ2-2,NA